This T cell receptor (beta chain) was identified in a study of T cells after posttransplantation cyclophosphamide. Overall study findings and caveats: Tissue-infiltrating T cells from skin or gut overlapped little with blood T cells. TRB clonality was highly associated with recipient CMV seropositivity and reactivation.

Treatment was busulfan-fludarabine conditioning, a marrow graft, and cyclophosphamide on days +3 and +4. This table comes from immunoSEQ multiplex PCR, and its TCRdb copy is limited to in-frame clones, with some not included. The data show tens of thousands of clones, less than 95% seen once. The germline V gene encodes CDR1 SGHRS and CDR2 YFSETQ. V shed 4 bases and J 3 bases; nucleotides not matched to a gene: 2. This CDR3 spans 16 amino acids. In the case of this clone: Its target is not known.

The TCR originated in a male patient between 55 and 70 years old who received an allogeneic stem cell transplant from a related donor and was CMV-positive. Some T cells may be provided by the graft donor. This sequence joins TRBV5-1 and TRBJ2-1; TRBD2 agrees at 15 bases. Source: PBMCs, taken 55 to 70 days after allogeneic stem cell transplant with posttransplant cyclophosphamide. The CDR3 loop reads CASSTGLAGGYNEQFF. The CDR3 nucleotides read TGCGCCAGCAGCACGGGACTAGCGGGGGGCTACAATGAGCAGTTCTTC.